This TCR beta chain was documented in a study of blood T cell repertoires in COVID-19. V dropped 4 bases and J dropped 7; count of bases not matched to a gene: 2. CDR3 length: 14 amino acids. From germline, CDR1 is MNHEY and CDR2 SVGEGT. The Seattle patients joined while their infection was active and were tracked longitudinally afterward. Produced via immunoSEQ multiplex PCR; TCRdb's table is partial and in-frame only. The repertoire consists of about 180,000 clones, with roughly 86% occurring once and the leading ten covering around 0.6%. This rearrangement joins TRBV6-2 or TRBV6-3 to TRBJ2-5; 14 bases fit TRBD2. The sample comprised peripheral blood. The receptor comes from a man between 60 and 75 years old with COVID-19, enrolled during active disease. The CDR3 loop is CASSFGLAGGTQYF. In DNA, the CDR3 is TGTGCCAGCAGTTTCGGACTAGCGGGGGGGACCCAGTACTTC.